Listed below are T cell receptor delta chains from one sample, sequenced in a study of gamma-delta T cells after stem cell transplantation. TCRdb reapplied CATT to the RT-PCR reads. The table shows 2,500 to 3,500 delta-chain clones, with 3.5% to 5% occurring only once. The sequenced sample was gamma-delta T cells. The receptors stem from a human donor. It is not recorded whose cells these are; they may come from a transplant donor. The CDR3 runs from the conserved cysteine through the conserved F or W. The D gene is left open where the match is weak. Only part of the rows carry a size: once, few, many, or a class if the clone is expanded.

>TRDV2|TRDJ1|few|TRDD3
CACDRLGDPYTDKLIF
TGTGCCTGTGATAGACTGGGGGATCCGTACACCGATAAACTCATCTTT
>TRDV2|TRDJ3|few|TRDD3
CACDTWGGLGDTESSWDIRQMFF
TGTGCCTGTGACACGTGGGGTGGACTGGGGGATACGGAAAGCTCCTGGGACATCCGACAGATGTTTTTC
>TRDV2|TRDJ1|few|TRDD3
CACDTLTGGLAAYTDKLIF
TGTGCCTGTGACACATTGACTGGGGGACTCGCGGCGTACACCGATAAACTCATCTTT
>TRDV2|TRDJ1|medium-sized|TRDD3
CACDPLLGDSQIYTDKLIF
TGTGCCTGTGACCCGTTACTGGGGGATTCCCAGATATACACCGATAAACTCATCTTT
>TRDV2|TRDJ1|.|TRDD3
CACDTLGDHSDKLIF
TGTGCCTGTGACACCCTGGGGGATCACTCCGATAAACTCATCTTT
>TRDV2|TRDJ1|.|TRDD3
CACDPVLGDSRTIKLIF
TGTGCCTGTGACCCTGTACTGGGGGATAGCCGCACGATTAAACTCATCTTT
>TRDV2|TRDJ1|large|TRDD3
CACDPLLGDTVYTDKLIF
TGTGCCTGTGATCCTCTACTGGGGGATACCGTGTACACCGATAAACTCATCTTT
>TRDV2|TRDJ1|medium-sized|TRDD3
CACDNLGDTPTDKLIF
TGTGCCTGTGACAACCTGGGGGATACGCCCACCGATAAACTCATCTTT
>TRDV2|TRDJ1|.|TRDD3
CACDTVRTGGLRGTDKLIF
TGTGCCTGTGACACCGTCCGGACTGGGGGTCTACGCGGGACCGATAAACTCATCTTT
>TRDV2|TRDJ1|few|TRDD3
CACDTVGGYDSTDKLIF
TGTGCCTGTGACACCGTGGGGGGATACGATAGCACCGATAAACTCATCTTT
>TRDV2|TRDJ1|medium-sized|TRDD3
CACDTAETGGDTDKLIF
TGTGCCTGTGACACCGCGGAAACTGGGGGAGACACCGATAAACTCATCTTT
>TRDV2|TRDJ1|few|.
CACDTVSSGDTGDKLIF
TGTGCCTGTGACACCGTCTCATCCGGGGACACCGGGGATAAACTCATCTTT
>TRDV1|TRDJ1|.|TRDD2
CALGFQAPFLRLGDTDKLIF
TGTGCTCTTGGGTTCCAGGCCCCCTTCCTACGGCTGGGGGACACCGATAAACTCATCTTT
>TRDV2|TRDJ3|medium-sized|TRDD3
CACDAVLGDSSSWDTRQMFF
TGTGCCTGTGATGCAGTACTGGGGGATAGCAGCTCCTGGGACACCCGACAGATGTTTTTC
>TRDV2|TRDJ1|medium-sized|TRDD3
CACDTLLGDSDKLIF
TGTGCCTGTGACACTTTACTGGGGGATAGCGATAAACTCATCTTT
>TRDV2|TRDJ1|.|TRDD3
CACDSVMDWGNSPRGIDNSDKLIF
TGTGCCTGTGACTCCGTAATGGACTGGGGGAACTCCCCAAGGGGAATTGATAACTCCGATAAACTCATCTTT
>TRDV2|TRDJ1|.|TRDD3
CACDTLTPTTGGYLYTDKLIF
TGTGCCTGTGACACTCTCACCCCAACTACTGGGGGATACCTTTACACCGATAAACTCATCTTT
>TRDV2|TRDJ1|large|TRDD3
CACDTLGGIQADKLIF
TGTGCCTGTGACACTTTAGGGGGGATACAGGCCGATAAACTCATCTTT
>TRDV2|TRDJ1|medium-sized|TRDD3
CACDTVGGLGDNLGAEKLIF
TGTGCCTGTGACACCGTAGGAGGACTGGGGGATAACTTAGGAGCGGAGAAACTCATCTTT
>TRDV2|TRDJ1|few|TRDD3
CACDLLGDLGRGSDKLIF
TGTGCCTGTGACCTACTGGGGGATCTGGGGAGGGGCTCCGATAAACTCATCTTT
>TRDV2|TRDJ1|.|.
CACDPLGDRADKLIF
TGCGCCTGTGACCCACTTGGGGATCGGGCCGATAAACTCATCTTT
>TRDV2|TRDJ1|medium-sized|TRDD3
CACVQLGDTGALGTDKLIF
TGTGCCTGTGTCCAACTGGGGGATACAGGGGCCCTGGGGACCGATAAACTCATCTTT
>TRDV2|TRDJ1|.|TRDD3
CACDTVLGGKRPYTDKLIF
TGTGCCTGTGACACGGTACTGGGGGGCAAGCGTCCATACACCGATAAACTCATCTTT
>TRDV2|TRDJ1|.|.
CACDTITPKTDKLIF
TGTGCCTGTGACACCATAACCCCTAAAACCGATAAACTCATCTTT